One sample yielded the 18 T cell receptor beta chains listed below, sequenced in a study of early T cells in non-severe SARS-CoV-2 infection. TCRdb ran MiXCR on the 5' RACE reads and lists one entry per CDR3 protein. The top ten clones hold about 6.1% of a sample with roughly 88,000 distinct CDR3 sequences, 14% of them seen once. Sequenced: whole blood. These receptors were obtained from an adult who was a healthcare worker with PCR-confirmed SARS-CoV-2 infection or an uninfected control (not recorded which).

The J gene is TRBJ1-1, the V gene TRBV11-2; 9 bases are a match to TRBD1. Germline V CDR1 and CDR2: SGHAT, FQNNGV. J lost 4 bases, V lost 5 bases, and 14 bases had no gene match. This CDR3 has 17 amino acids. The DNA of the CDR3 is TGTGCCAGCAGCCCAACAGGGGGCTGGGTAAGGGGCACTGAAGCTTTCTTT. Residues: CASSPTGGWVRGTEAFF. Full variable domain (missing parts from reference TRBV11-2 and TRBJ1-1): EAGVAQSPRYKIIEKRQSVAFWCNPISGHATLYWYQQILGQGPKLLIQFQNNGVVDDSQLPKDRFSAERLKGVDSTLKIQPAKLEDSAVYLCASSPTGGWVRGTEAFFGQGTRLTVV.

This clonotype was observed at least ten times. J is TRBJ2-7 and V is TRBV20-1; 9 nucleotides line up with TRBD1. The V gene's germline CDR1 is DFQATT and CDR2 SNEGSKA (reference sequence). Trimming took 5 bases from V and 2 from J; bases not matched to a gene: 7. The CDR3 is 14 residues long. Here the CDR3 DNA reads TGCAGTGCTTTCGGACAGGGGTATACCTACGAGCAGTACTTC. Amino acids: CSAFGQGYTYEQYF.

This clonotype was counted only a few times. The genes are TRBV28 and TRBJ1-1; D is unresolved. Per germline, CDR1 MDHEN and CDR2 SYDVKM. Trimming shortened V by 1 base and J by 3 bases, and 6 bases separated the two germline ends. CDR3 length equals 13 residues. In nucleotides, the CDR3 is TGTGCCAGCAGTTTATCGCGGTACACTGAAGCTTTCTTT. This sequence encodes CASSLSRYTEAFF.

The chain has TRBV29-1 and TRBJ2-7; D is perhaps TRBD1 or TRBD2 (5 bases each). The CDR3 spans 12 residues. V shed 4 bases and J shed 6 bases, with 13 bases lying between them. Germline lookup yields CDR1 SQVTM and CDR2 ANQGSEA. The CDR3 loop is CSVAQGGGEQYF. The DNA for the CDR3 is TGCAGCGTTGCGCAGGGCGGAGGCGAGCAGTACTTC.

The gene calls are TRBV12-3 or TRBV12-4 and TRBJ2-2, with D maybe TRBD2 (6 bases). V lost 2 bases and J 6 bases, leaving 10 bases between the germline ends. The CDR3 runs 14 residues. The CDR3: CASSLTPGAGELFF. The CDR3 DNA reads TGTGCCAGCAGTTTAACCCCGGGGGCCGGGGAGCTGTTTTTT.

This chain connects TRBV20-1 to TRBJ1-1, with a possible D match to TRBD1 (6 bases). CDR3 length: 13 amino acids. The germline V gene has CDR1 DFQATT and CDR2 SNEGSKA (reference sequence). V was cut by 1 base and J by 1 base, with 7 bases left in between. The CDR3: CSARGQANTEAFF. The CDR3, as DNA: TGCAGTGCTAGAGGACAGGCGAACACTGAAGCTTTCTTT.

The chain uses TRBV14 and TRBJ1-3; 7 bases fit TRBD1. CDR3 size: 16 residues. V lost 2 bases, J lost 0 bases, and 4 bases stayed unmatched. In germline, CDR1 is SGHDN, CDR2 FVKESK. CDR3 DNA: TGTGCCAGCAGCCAAACACAGGGGATCTCTGGAAACACCATATATTTT. Translation: CASSQTQGISGNTIYF.

The sample holds one count of this clonotype. The junction does not match germline at one end; this may be a read error. This rearrangement joins TRBV27 to TRBJ2-2, with D perhaps given as TRBD1 or TRBD2 (6 bases each). The CDR3 has 15 amino acids. Per germline, CDR1 MNHEY and CDR2 SMNVEV (reference sequence). CDR3 coding DNA: TGTGCCAGCAGGGTGGGGGCCGGGGGCACCGGGGAGCCGTTTTTT. Its protein is CASRVGAGGTGEPFF.

This clonotype was seen at least ten times. This chain joins TRBV20-1 and TRBJ1-5, with TRBD1 as a possible D gene (6 bases). V was shortened by 6 bases and J by 0 bases, with 18 bases between the two germline ends. Germline lookup yields CDR1 DFQATT and CDR2 SNEGSKA (reference sequence). The CDR3 runs 16 residues. CDR3 amino acids: CSARDNVEYSNQPQHF. The CDR3 coding sequence is TGCAGTGCCCGGGACAACGTCGAGTATAGCAATCAGCCCCAGCATTTT.

The chain joins TRBV18 to TRBJ1-2, with D uncertain. V shed 3 bases and J shed 4 bases, with 12 bases lying between them. The CDR3 totals 14 residues. CDR1 is KGHSH, CDR2 LQKENI, per germline. The CDR3 loop is CASSPPAGLYGYTF. The CDR3 DNA follows: TGTGCCAGCTCACCCCCCGCGGGCCTCTATGGCTACACCTTC.

This sequence joins TRBV29-1 and TRBJ2-2; possible D gene TRBD1, 5 bases. Trimming took off 4 bases at V and 4 bases at J, with 13 bases between the two ends. The CDR3 covers 14 residues. Germline CDR1 and CDR2: SQVTM and ANQGSEA. Written as DNA, the CDR3 is TGCAGCGTTGGCATCGGACACCTCACCGGGGAGCTGTTTTTT. Protein product: CSVGIGHLTGELFF.

This sequence joins TRBV28 and TRBJ1-5, with D unresolved. The CDR3 is 11 amino acids. In germline, CDR1 is MDHEN, CDR2 SYDVKM. V was cut by 9 bases and J by 5 bases, with 8 bases left in between. In nucleotides, the CDR3 is TGTGCCAGTCGGAGGGATCAGCCCCAGCATTTT. It specifies CASRRDQPQHF.

In this sample, this clonotype turned up a few times. The chain is built from TRBV20-1 and TRBJ2-3; 12 positions match TRBD2. The trim removed 7 bases at V and 10 bases at J, leaving 6 bases unmatched. The CDR3 has 12 amino acids. The germline V gene encodes CDR1 DFQATT and CDR2 SNEGSKA (reference sequence). This CDR3 reads CSGLAGARAQYF. In DNA, the CDR3 is TGCAGTGGACTAGCGGGGGCCCGCGCGCAGTATTTT.

CDR3 sequence reads: CSVAPSTDTQYF. The CDR3 DNA sequence: TGCAGCGTTGCGCCTAGCACAGATACGCAGTATTTT. The rearrangement links TRBV29-1 to TRBJ2-3; D is unclear. This CDR3 spans 12 amino acids. Germline CDR1 is SQVTM and CDR2 is ANQGSEA. Trimming took 4 bases from V and 0 from J, leaving 5 bases between them.

This clonotype was counted only a few times. This chain joins TRBV5-1 and TRBJ2-2; D is perhaps TRBD1 (5 bases). The V end lost 4 bases, the J end lost 2 bases, and 15 bases lay between the germline ends. Germline loops: CDR1 SGHRS, CDR2 YFSETQ. The CDR3 has 16 amino acids. CDR3 in DNA: TGCGCCAGCAGCCGAGCCTCGACAGTAAACACCGGGGAGCTGTTTTTT. Translation: CASSRASTVNTGELFF.

As DNA, the CDR3 is TGTGCCACCAGCAGAGTGGCGGAATCAGAAGCTTTCTTT. Its protein product is CATSRVAESEAFF. This chain links TRBV15 with TRBJ1-1; D not certain. V was shortened by 1 base and J by 8 bases, with 11 bases between the two germline ends. Germline V gene sequence: CDR1 LNHNV, CDR2 YYDKDF (reference sequence). The CDR3 runs to 13 residues.

This clonotype was found a few times. The V call is TRBV5-6, the J call TRBJ2-7; unclear D gene. The V end was cut by 0 bases, the J end by 2 bases, with 6 bases between. The CDR3 runs to 13 residues. Per germline, CDR1 SGHDT and CDR2 YYEEEE. The DNA of the CDR3 is TGTGCCAGCAGCTTGGCACGGACCTACGAGCAGTACTTC. It translates to CASSLARTYEQYF.

This clonotype has just a few counts. This chain uses TRBV7-6 with TRBJ1-6, with 10 bases lining up with TRBD1. Germline V lookup: CDR1 SGHVS, CDR2 FNYEAQ. CDR3 length: 15 amino acids. With 1 base clipped from V and 10 bases from J, the junction kept 4 bases outside the gene matches. CDR3 coding DNA: TGTGCCAGCAGCTTAGAGACAGGGGGCTTATCACCCCTCCACTTT. It codes for CASSLETGGLSPLHF.